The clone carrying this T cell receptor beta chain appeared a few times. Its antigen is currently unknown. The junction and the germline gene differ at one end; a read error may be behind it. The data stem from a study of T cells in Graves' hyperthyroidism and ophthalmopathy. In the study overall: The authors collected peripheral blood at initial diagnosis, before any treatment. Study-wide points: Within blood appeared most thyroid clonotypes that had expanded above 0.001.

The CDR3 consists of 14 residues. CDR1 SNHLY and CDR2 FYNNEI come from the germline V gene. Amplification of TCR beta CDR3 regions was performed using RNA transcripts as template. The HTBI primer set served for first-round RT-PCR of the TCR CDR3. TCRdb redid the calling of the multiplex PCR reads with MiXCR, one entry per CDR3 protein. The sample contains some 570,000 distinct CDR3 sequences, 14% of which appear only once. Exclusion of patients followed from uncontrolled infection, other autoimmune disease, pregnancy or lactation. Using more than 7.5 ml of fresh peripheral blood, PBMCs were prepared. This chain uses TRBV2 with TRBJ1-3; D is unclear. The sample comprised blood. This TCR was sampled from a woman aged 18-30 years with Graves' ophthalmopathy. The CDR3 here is CASSGTLSGNTIYF. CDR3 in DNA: TGTGCCAGCAGTGGGACCCTCTCTGGGAACACCATATATTTT.